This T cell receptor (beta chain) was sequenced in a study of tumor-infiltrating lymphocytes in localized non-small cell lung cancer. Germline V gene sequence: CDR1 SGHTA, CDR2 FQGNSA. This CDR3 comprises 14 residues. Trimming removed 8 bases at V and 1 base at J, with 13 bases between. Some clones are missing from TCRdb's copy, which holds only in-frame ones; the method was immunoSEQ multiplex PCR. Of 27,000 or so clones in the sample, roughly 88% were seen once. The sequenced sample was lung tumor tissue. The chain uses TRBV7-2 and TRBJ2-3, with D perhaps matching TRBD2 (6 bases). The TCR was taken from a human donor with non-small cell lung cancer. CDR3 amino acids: CASGRLVGTDTQYF. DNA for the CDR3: TGTGCCAGCGGAAGACTAGTGGGCACAGATACGCAGTATTTT.